This T cell receptor beta chain was obtained from a study of beta chain features in type 1 diabetes. Sequencing targeted expressed TCRB transcripts, as all isolated RNA had been reverse transcribed. Generated by immunoSEQ multiplex PCR, the TCRdb table keeps only in-frame clones and is missing some. The data hold some 52,000 clones, with less than 55% observed a single time. Germline V lookup: CDR1 SGHVS, CDR2 FNYEAQ. The ends were cut back, 5 bases at V and 6 bases at J, with 9 bases in the middle. This CDR3 contains 12 residues. A CD45RO/CCR7/CD25/CD127/CD95/CD27 panel sorted naive, central memory, regulatory and stem cell-like memory CD4+ cells. Worth noting for this clone: As yet, its antigen is unknown.

Study-level results: When Type 1 diabetes patients were examined, their TCRB CDR3s proved moderately but significantly shorter in all four CD4+ subsets. Sequencing of cDNA might inflate the share of cells that strongly express TCR.

The receptor comes from a man aged 25 to 40 with type 1 diabetes. The material sequenced was Tregs from blood. The chain links TRBV7-6 to TRBJ2-3; no clear D gene. CDR3 sequence (DNA): TGTGCCAGCAGCCGGATCGGGGATACGCAGTATTTT. Translated, it gives CASSRIGDTQYF.